The 10 T cell receptor beta chains reported below all come from one sample, sequenced in a study of blood T cell repertoires in COVID-19. Sequencing was performed with immunoSEQ multiplex PCR; in TCRdb, only in-frame clones are kept and a portion is missing. The sample yields around 370,000 clones, 91% seen once. The sample comprised peripheral blood. All receptors derive from a young woman who had recovered from COVID-19.

CDR3 loop: CASSSRSGTPKLQETQYF. CDR3 coding DNA: TGCGCCAGCAGCTCAAGATCCGGGACACCAAAACTCCAAGAGACCCAGTACTTC. J is TRBJ2-5 and V is TRBV5-1; tentatively, D is TRBD1 (6 bases). The V gene's germline CDR1 is SGHRS and CDR2 YFSETQ. CDR3 length: 18 amino acids. V dropped 3 bases and J dropped 1 base, with 22 bases sitting between them. The entire variable domain, with the rest obtained from reference TRBV5-1 and TRBJ2-5, is as follows: KAGVTQTPRYLIKTRGQQVTLSCSPISGHRSVSWYQQTPGQGLQFLFEYFSETQRNKGNFPGRFSGRQFSNSRSEMNVSTLELGDSALYLCASSSRSGTPKLQETQYFGPGTRLLVL.

This clone came up a few times. The chain joins TRBV9 to TRBJ2-3; 12 nucleotides line up with TRBD2. This CDR3 spans 18 amino acids. Germline V gene sequence: CDR1 SGDLS, CDR2 YYNGEE. V shed 2 bases, J shed 0 bases, and the junction held 7 bases outside the gene matches. This CDR3 is CASSVAWTSGTSTDTQYF. The CDR3 nucleotides are TGTGCCAGCAGCGTTGCCTGGACTAGCGGGACTAGCACAGATACGCAGTATTTT.

The chain couples TRBV7-9 to TRBJ1-4, with D tentatively TRBD1 (5 bases). V lost 2 bases and J 4 bases, leaving 17 bases between the germline ends. Germline values: CDR1 SEHNR, CDR2 FQNEAQ (reference sequence). The CDR3 is made up of 17 amino acids. The CDR3 protein is CASSLNRERGGNEKLFF. CDR3 coding DNA: TGTGCCAGCAGCTTAAACAGAGAACGCGGGGGTAATGAAAAACTGTTTTTT.

V gene TRBV27 combines with J gene TRBJ1-6, with a tentative D call TRBD1 (6 bases). This CDR3 has 16 residues. Germline loops: CDR1 MNHEY, CDR2 SMNVEV (reference sequence). V was clipped by 1 base and J by 1 base, with 8 bases between them. The CDR3 loop is CASSLYRESYNSPLHF. The CDR3, as DNA: TGTGCCAGCAGTTTATACAGGGAGTCCTATAATTCACCCCTCCACTTT.

DNA for the CDR3: TGTGCCAGCAGCCTAGACTCCTCACTAGGATACAATGAGCAGTTCTTC. This encodes CASSLDSSLGYNEQFF. The chain employs TRBV3-1 (or the pseudogene TRBV3-2) and TRBJ2-1; TRBD2 is a possible D gene (5 bases). V lost 4 bases and J 4 bases, leaving 17 bases between the germline ends. The germline gives CDR1 LGHDT, CDR2 YNNKEL (reference sequence). The CDR3 has 16 amino acids.

The chain recombines TRBV29-1 with TRBJ1-1; TRBD1 agrees at 8 bases. V gave up 7 bases and J gave up 3 bases; unmatched junction bases: 7. The CDR3 covers 13 residues. Germline V gene sequence: CDR1 SQVTM, CDR2 ANQGSEA. CDR3 residues: CSARQGTHTEAFF. The CDR3 DNA sequence: TGCAGCGCTCGACAGGGGACACACACTGAAGCTTTCTTT.

The chain carries TRBV6-5 and TRBJ2-2; D possibly corresponds to TRBD1 (6 bases). The CDR3 length is 14 residues. The germline gives CDR1 MNHEY, CDR2 SVGAGI. V lost 6 bases and J lost 2, with 10 bases in between. The CDR3 sequence: CASRGGLNTGELFF. Here the CDR3 DNA reads TGTGCCAGCAGAGGGGGATTAAACACCGGGGAGCTGTTTTTT.

The chain employs TRBV19 and TRBJ2-1; 9 positions match TRBD2. Losses at the gene ends were 0 bases for V and 6 bases for J; bases not matched to a gene: 6. From germline, CDR1 is LNHDA and CDR2 SQIVND (reference sequence). This CDR3 is built from 16 residues. The CDR3 DNA follows: TGTGCCAGTAGTATAGAAGGCGTAGCGGGAGTCAATGAGCAGTTCTTC. It translates to CASSIEGVAGVNEQFF.

The chain is built from TRBV11-2 and TRBJ1-2; 9 nucleotides align to TRBD1. The length of the CDR3 is 20 residues. V was clipped by 0 bases and J by 1 base; unmatched bases: 15. The V gene's germline CDR1 is SGHAT and CDR2 FQNNGV. CDR3 nucleotide sequence: TGTGCCAGCAGCTTAGAATCCCCGGGACAGGGAAGTCGGTATAACTATGGCTACACCTTC. Amino acid sequence: CASSLESPGQGSRYNYGYTF.

The rearrangement links TRBV11-2 to TRBJ2-1; 10 bases map to TRBD2. Germline V gene sequence: CDR1 SGHAT, CDR2 FQNNGV. The ends lost 5 bases at V and 9 bases at J; junction bases unmatched: 10. This CDR3 contains 15 residues. The CDR3 DNA reads as TGTGCCAGCAGCGGCCCGGGACTAGCGTTAGCTGAGCAGTTCTTC. It yields the protein CASSGPGLALAEQFF.